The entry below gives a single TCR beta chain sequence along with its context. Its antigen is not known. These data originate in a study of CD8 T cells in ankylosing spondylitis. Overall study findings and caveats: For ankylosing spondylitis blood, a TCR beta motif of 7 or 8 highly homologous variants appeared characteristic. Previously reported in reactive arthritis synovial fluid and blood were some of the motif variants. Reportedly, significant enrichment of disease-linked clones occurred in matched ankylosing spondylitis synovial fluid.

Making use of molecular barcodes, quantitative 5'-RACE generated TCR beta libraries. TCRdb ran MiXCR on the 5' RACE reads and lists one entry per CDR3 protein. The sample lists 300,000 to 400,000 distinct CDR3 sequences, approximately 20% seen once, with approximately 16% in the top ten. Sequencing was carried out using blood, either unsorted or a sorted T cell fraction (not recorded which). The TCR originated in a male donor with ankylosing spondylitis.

The chain's CDR3 is CASSKAPPLAGGNYNEQFF. CDR3 nucleotides: TGTGCCAGCAGCAAAGCCCCTCCCCTAGCGGGAGGGAACTACAATGAGCAGTTCTTC. The V and J genes are TRBV21-1 and TRBJ2-1; the tabulated D call, TRBD2, remains unverified against the DNA. TRBV21-1 corresponds to a pseudogene. The CDR3 sequence is 19 residues long.